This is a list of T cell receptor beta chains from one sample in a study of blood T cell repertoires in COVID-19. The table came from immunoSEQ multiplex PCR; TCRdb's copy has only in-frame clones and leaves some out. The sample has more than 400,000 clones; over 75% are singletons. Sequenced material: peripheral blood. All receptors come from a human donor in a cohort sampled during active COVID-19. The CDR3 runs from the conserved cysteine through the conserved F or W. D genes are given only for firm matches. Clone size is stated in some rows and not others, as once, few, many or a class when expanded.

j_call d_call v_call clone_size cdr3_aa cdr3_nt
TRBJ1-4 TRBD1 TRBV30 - CAWTAQAGGFEKLFF TGTGCCTGGACAGCCCAGGCAGGGGGATTTGAAAAACTGTTTTTT
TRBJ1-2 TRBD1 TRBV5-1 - CASSFFRGQEGYTF TGCGCCAGCAGCTTCTTCAGGGGGCAGGAAGGCTACACCTTC
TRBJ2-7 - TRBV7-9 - CASSFRRQGLDQQYF TGTGCCAGCAGCTTCAGGCGTCAGGGTCTGGACCAGCAGTACTTC
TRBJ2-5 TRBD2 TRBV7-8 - CASSLDSKWREVQETQYF TGTGCCAGCAGCTTAGATTCAAAGTGGCGGGAGGTCCAAGAGACCCAGTACTTC
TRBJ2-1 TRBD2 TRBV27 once CASSLSVFQGGLKNEQFF TGTGCCAGCAGTTTATCGGTTTTTCAGGGAGGGTTAAAAAATGAGCAGTTCTTC
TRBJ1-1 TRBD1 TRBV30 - CAWSVFRGWAEAFF TGTGCCTGGAGTGTTTTCAGGGGGTGGGCTGAAGCTTTCTTT
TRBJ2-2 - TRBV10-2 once CASNQGFANTGELFF TGCGCCAGCAATCAGGGTTTCGCGAACACCGGGGAGCTGTTTTTT
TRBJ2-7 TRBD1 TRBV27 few CASSLGWGQGNEQYF TGTGCCAGCAGTTTGGGTTGGGGACAGGGTAACGAGCAGTACTTC
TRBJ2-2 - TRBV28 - CASSLSETGELFF TGTGCCAGCAGTTTATCGGAGACCGGGGAGCTGTTTTTT
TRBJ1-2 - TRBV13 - CASSSQASYGYTF TGTGCCAGCAGCTCGCAGGCGTCCTATGGCTACACCTTC
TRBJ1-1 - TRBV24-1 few CATSDLRGMNTEAFF TGTGCCACCAGTGATTTAAGGGGCATGAACACTGAAGCTTTCTTT
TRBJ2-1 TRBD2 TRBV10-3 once CAIRPGLAGGSSYNEQFF TGTGCCATCAGGCCGGGACTAGCGGGAGGGAGCTCCTACAATGAGCAGTTCTTC
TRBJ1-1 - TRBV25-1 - CASRQTGRTEAFF TGTGCCAGCAGACAAACAGGGAGAACTGAAGCTTTCTTT
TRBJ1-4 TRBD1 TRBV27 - CASSLRIRDRGLTNEKLFF TGTGCCAGCAGTTTGAGGATCCGGGACAGGGGTTTAACTAATGAAAAACTGTTTTTT
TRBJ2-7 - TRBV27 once CASSLRLGVRNEQYF TGTGCCAGCAGTCTCAGACTGGGAGTCAGGAACGAGCAGTACTTC
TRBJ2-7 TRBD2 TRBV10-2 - CASSSLEGPGGSEQYF TGCGCCAGCAGTTCCCTAGAAGGTCCGGGAGGGTCCGAGCAGTACTTC
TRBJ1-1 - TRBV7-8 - CASRAFRDTEAFF TGTGCCAGCAGAGCCTTTCGAGATACTGAAGCTTTCTTT
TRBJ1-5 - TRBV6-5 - CASSRGLINQPQHF TGTGCCAGCAGTCGCGGACTGATCAATCAGCCCCAGCATTTT
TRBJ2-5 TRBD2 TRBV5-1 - CASSPASGSSETQYF TGCGCCAGCAGCCCGGCTAGCGGGAGCTCAGAGACCCAGTACTTC
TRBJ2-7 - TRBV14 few CASSQYGTLVEQYF TGTGCCAGCAGCCAATATGGTACATTGGTCGAGCAGTACTTC
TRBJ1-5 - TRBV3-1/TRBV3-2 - CASSQEGSQPQHF TGTGCCAGCAGCCAAGAGGGCAGCCAGCCCCAGCATTTT
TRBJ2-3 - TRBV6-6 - CASKIAVSTDTQYF TGTGCCAGCAAAATAGCGGTTAGCACAGATACGCAGTATTTT
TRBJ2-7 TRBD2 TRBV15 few CATSSWTSGTYEQYF TGTGCCACCAGCAGCTGGACTAGCGGTACCTACGAGCAGTACTTC
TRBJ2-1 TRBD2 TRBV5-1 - CASSSSSGRAYNEQFF TGCGCCAGCAGCTCGAGTAGCGGGAGGGCCTACAATGAGCAGTTCTTC
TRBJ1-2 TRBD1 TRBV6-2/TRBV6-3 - CASSSPGQGNYGYTF TGTGCCAGCAGCAGCCCGGGACAGGGGAACTATGGCTACACCTTC
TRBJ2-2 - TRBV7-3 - CASSVVDTGELFF TGTGCCAGCAGCGTAGTCGACACCGGGGAGCTGTTTTTT